This is a list of T cell receptor beta chains from one sample in a study of identical twins. TCRdb re-called the 5' RACE reads with MiXCR, one entry per CDR3 protein. The data hold roughly 350,000 distinct CDR3 sequences, with over 9% observed a single time. These data are also associated with another study on yellow fever vaccine responses in identical twins.

The sequenced sample consisted of CD8+ T cells sorted from blood. The origin of the receptors is a young woman in good health. The conserved cysteine and the conserved F or W are not part of the CDR3 here.

TRBV11-2	TRBJ2-3	ASSLSGLGTDTQY
TRBV6-4	TRBJ1-3	ARSRDRGSGNTIY
TRBV6-2/TRBV6-3	TRBJ2-3	ASSYSPDREGPHTDTQY
TRBV11-2	TRBJ1-1	ASSLVNPASGTEAF
TRBV7-9	TRBJ1-5	ASSGEGTVGQPQH
TRBV7-9	TRBJ2-7	ASSSLVLAGAYEQY
TRBV9	TRBJ2-1	ASSEGPGRGNEQF
TRBV12-5	TRBJ2-1	ASGLVGLAGFYLEQF
TRBV14	TRBJ2-7	ASRPLGGYEQY
TRBV12-3/TRBV12-4	TRBJ1-5	ASSGAPLGSNQPQH
TRBV5-6	TRBJ2-3	ASSLGGSFADTQY
TRBV2	TRBJ2-3	ARQSGSTDTQY
TRBV5-1	TRBJ1-1	ASSLGQGRTEAF
TRBV27	TRBJ1-2	ASSFGAVGGGYT
TRBV3-1	TRBJ2-6	ASSNREAGANVLT
TRBV29-1	TRBJ1-2	SVVAGSSYGYT
TRBV6-1	TRBJ2-1	ASSPLGGGVSYNEQF
TRBV24-1	TRBJ2-1	ATSPGLSEQF
TRBV5-4	TRBJ1-1	ASSLDQGSPEAF
TRBV11-3	TRBJ1-2	ASSLEQGDGYT
TRBV7-3	TRBJ2-1	ASSLSTSGSNEQF
TRBV7-6	TRBJ2-1	ASSHGTSGSYEQF
TRBV12-3/TRBV12-4	TRBJ2-5	ASSLGQGAKETQY
TRBV7-8	TRBJ2-1	ASSQGLAGVVEQF
TRBV5-1	TRBJ2-1	ASSLADGGLYNEQF
TRBV6-1	TRBJ2-5	ASSDTHSGPYQETQY
TRBV12-5	TRBJ2-2	ASGLQGTGELF
TRBV4-1	TRBJ1-1	ASSQDTGLRGAF
TRBV3-1	TRBJ2-3	ASSQAGGARTDTQY
TRBV12-3/TRBV12-4	TRBJ2-1	ASRSGQEGNEQF
TRBV7-9	TRBJ2-1	ASSLARTGDYEQF
TRBV19	TRBJ2-1	ASSMGGQGFNEQF
TRBV3-1	TRBJ1-1	ASHSSLNTEAF
TRBV2	TRBJ2-7	ASSGTSGRPAYEQY
TRBV28	TRBJ2-5	ASSLTDRGTQY
TRBV28	TRBJ2-7	ASNRDSYEQY
TRBV13	TRBJ2-1	ASSLGGTAEQF
TRBV28	TRBJ2-2	ASSPGTVTGELF
TRBV12-3/TRBV12-4	TRBJ2-3	ASSQGLDTQY
TRBV7-9	TRBJ1-2	ASSLAGFGYT
TRBV5-1	TRBJ2-5	ASSLVIGETQY
TRBV6-4	TRBJ2-1	ASSVGTGEFNEQF
TRBV7-2	TRBJ2-1	ASSKAVNEQF
TRBV11-3	TRBJ1-2	ASSPGSGQGRSYGYT
TRBV7-6	TRBJ2-5	ASSLGTSGFQETQY
TRBV5-1	TRBJ1-1	ASSLSGPKNTEAF
TRBV10-1	TRBJ2-7	ASSDGDEQASGSALQY
TRBV20-1	TRBJ1-1	SAQGQPAEAF
TRBV13	TRBJ2-5	ASSLGLAGRKETQY
TRBV9	TRBJ2-1	ASSVGPGLAGVNEQF
TRBV18	TRBJ2-5	ASSPRAVLEETQY
TRBV20-1	TRBJ2-3	SATTSGSTPTDTQY
TRBV2	TRBJ2-5	ASYLMTSGAETQY